This T cell receptor beta chain was documented in a study of cytotoxic CD8 clonotypes in ibrutinib-treated CLL. Whole-study findings and limits: Investigators sampled sustained-remission and progressing patients at differing times. Baseline-level clonality went beyond age-matched healthy donors and moved in step with circulating CD8+ T-cell counts.

V dropped 5 bases and J dropped 3; count of bases not matched to a gene: 4. The CDR3 has 14 residues. Germline V gives CDR1 MNHEY, CDR2 SVGAGI. Remarks on this clone: Its antigen is not identified.

The protocol was immunoSEQ multiplex PCR, while the TCRdb copy is restricted to in-frame clones and leaves out a portion. The sample has approximately 140,000 clones, 60% to 85% seen once. Specimen: PBMCs, collected after 12 months of ibrutinib treatment. The clonotype was recovered from a human donor with chronic lymphocytic leukemia. This sequence joins TRBV6-5 and TRBJ1-2; 9 bases line up with TRBD1. The CDR3 loop is CASSLYRGHYGYTF. DNA of the CDR3: TGTGCCAGCAGTCTTTACAGGGGGCACTATGGCTACACCTTC.